The 18 T cell receptor beta chains reported below all come from one sample, sequenced in a study of CD8 T cells in ankylosing spondylitis. TCRdb passed the 5' RACE reads through MiXCR, listing each CDR3 protein once. There are under 200,000 distinct CDR3 sequences in the sample; more than 9% occur only once, and just under 30% lies in the top ten. Material for sequencing was blood, either unsorted or a sorted T cell fraction (not recorded which). All receptors derive from a male donor with ankylosing spondylitis or in good health (not recorded which).

The chain joins TRBV7-9 to TRBJ2-5, with 9 bases fitting TRBD1. Looked up from germline, CDR1 is SEHNR and CDR2 is FQNEAQ (reference sequence). This CDR3 region has 15 residues. Germline trimming cut 5 bases from V and 0 bases from J; bases unmatched to any gene: 4. The DNA for the CDR3 is TGTGCCAGCAGCGTAGGGACAGGGTACCAAGAGACCCAGTACTTC. It encodes CASSVGTGYQETQYF.

In its sample, this clonotype was seen many times. The genes are TRBV10-3 and TRBJ2-3; D is ambiguous. Per the germline V gene, CDR1 is ENHRY and CDR2 is SYGVKD. The CDR3 is made up of 14 amino acids. V dropped 0 bases and J dropped 2 bases, with 6 bases sitting between them. CDR3: CAISESATTDTQYF. CDR3 DNA: TGTGCCATCAGTGAGTCAGCCACCACAGATACGCAGTATTTT.

This clonotype was detected ten times or more. The CDR3 protein is CASSAGYEQYF. Here the CDR3 DNA reads TGTGCCAGCAGCGCCGGCTACGAGCAGTACTTC. The V and J genes are TRBV4-2 and TRBJ2-7, with D unresolved. Per the germline V gene, CDR1 is LGHNA and CDR2 is YNFKEQ. V was shortened by 5 bases and J by 3 bases, with 5 bases between the two germline ends. The CDR3 covers 11 residues.

This clonotype occurred many times. The rearrangement uses TRBV12-3 or TRBV12-4 and TRBJ2-5, with D possibly called TRBD1 or TRBD2 (7 bases each). This CDR3 is built from 15 residues. V lost 2 bases, J lost 2 bases, and 12 bases lay in between. The CDR3 bases are TGTGCCAGCAGTTTAAGCAGGGGGGGGCAAGAGACCCAGTACTTC. The encoded protein is CASSLSRGGQETQYF.

This clonotype has a handful of counts. The V and J genes are TRBV5-1 and TRBJ2-7; D possibly corresponds to TRBD2 (5 bases). CDR1 SGHRS and CDR2 YFSETQ come from the germline V gene. The CDR3 runs 14 residues. Deletions cut 0 bases from V and 7 bases from J, with 14 bases between. The CDR3 region has the DNA TGCGCCAGCAGCTTGGAAGTCGGTCGGAGGGAGCAGTACTTC. This translates into CASSLEVGRREQYF.

This clonotype has a single count. V gene TRBV12-3 or TRBV12-4 combines with J gene TRBJ2-2; 9 bases agree with TRBD1. CDR3 length: 14 amino acids. Trimming took 5 bases from V and 8 from J; bases not matched to a gene: 6. This chain's CDR3 is CASSKQGAAGELFF. For the CDR3, the DNA is TGTGCCAGCAGTAAACAGGGGGCCGCGGGGGAGCTGTTTTTT.

There are many counts of this clonotype. This chain uses TRBV6-5 with TRBJ1-1, with 8 positions matching TRBD1. The CDR3 is 16 residues long. Germline CDR1 MNHEY, CDR2 SVGAGI. With 5 bases clipped from V and 1 base from J, the junction kept 9 bases outside the gene matches. The CDR3 region is CASSTRQGRSNTEAFF. For the CDR3, the DNA is TGTGCCAGCAGTACCCGACAGGGGCGGTCGAACACTGAAGCTTTCTTT.

At least ten counts were recorded for this clonotype. The chain recombines TRBV12-3 or TRBV12-4 with TRBJ2-1; D tentatively reads TRBD1 or TRBD2 (6 bases each). CDR3 length equals 13 residues. Trimming removed 5 bases at V and 4 bases at J, with 9 bases between. The CDR3 loop reads CASSRGEYNEQFF. The CDR3 DNA sequence: TGTGCCAGCAGTAGGGGGGAGTACAATGAGCAGTTCTTC.

This clonotype has at least ten counts. This chain connects TRBV5-1 to TRBJ2-3; D may match TRBD1 or TRBD2 (5 bases each). Deletions cut 2 bases from V and 2 bases from J, with 9 bases between. Germline CDR1 SGHRS, CDR2 YFSETQ. The CDR3 covers 14 residues. CDR3 in amino acids: CASSFRGDTDTQYF. The CDR3 DNA sequence: TGCGCCAGCAGCTTCCGGGGCGACACAGATACGCAGTATTTT.

This clonotype has only a few counts. The chain employs TRBV10-1 and TRBJ2-2; 7 bases align to TRBD2. Germline V gene lookup returns CDR1 WNHNN and CDR2 SYGVQD (reference sequence). V was clipped by 3 bases and J by 6 bases; unmatched bases: 1. The CDR3 totals 13 residues. In DNA form, the CDR3 reads TGCGCCAGCAGTGATGGGAGGGCCGGGGAGCTGTTTTTT. This codes for CASSDGRAGELFF.

The chain couples TRBV7-2 to TRBJ2-5, with TRBD1 matching over 8 bases. Trimming removed 6 bases from V and 5 bases from J; junction bases left unmatched: 14. CDR3 length: 16 amino acids. The germline CDR1 and CDR2 sequences are SGHTA and FQGNSA. The CDR3 DNA is TGTGCCAGCAGGGGTAGGGCAGGGGGCGAAGCGGAGACCCAGTACTTC. It encodes CASRGRAGGEAETQYF.

This clonotype has only a few counts. The chain is built from TRBV15 and TRBJ2-7, with a weak D call TRBD1 (6 bases). The length of the CDR3 is 17 residues. With 3 bases removed from V and 7 bases from J, the gap between germline ends came to 25 bases. CDR1 and CDR2 (germline): LNHNV, YYDKDF (reference sequence). The CDR3 protein is CATSRYLGQLSLGEQYF. Here the CDR3 DNA reads TGTGCCACCAGCAGGTACCTAGGACAGCTCAGCTTAGGGGAGCAGTACTTC.

This clonotype was seen repeatedly, ten times or more. The V and J genes are TRBV29-1 and TRBJ1-2, with 9 bases aligning to TRBD1. The CDR3 covers 16 residues. The V segment lost 3 bases and the J segment 7 bases; nucleotides outside the gene matches: 15. Germline CDR1 and CDR2: SQVTM and ANQGSEA. CDR3 in DNA: TGCAGCGTTGATCCGAGGGGACAGGGTATTAGTGCTGGCTACACCTTC. Translation gives CSVDPRGQGISAGYTF.

To note about this clonotype: A much larger clone lies one base from this, so it may be a read error. The rearrangement joins TRBV12-3 or TRBV12-4 to TRBJ2-1; D gene ambiguous. The CDR3 loop spans 9 amino acids. CDR3 protein: CTSSPPSVF. The CDR3 nucleotides read TGTACCAGCAGTCCCCCTTCCGTCTTC.

This clonotype was seen a handful of times. The rearrangement uses TRBV9 and TRBJ2-1; 7 bases line up with TRBD1. Unmatched junction bases numbered 5, after V lost 3 bases and J lost 2 bases. The CDR3 has 15 amino acids. Germline V gene sequence: CDR1 SGDLS, CDR2 YYNGEE. Here the CDR3 reads CASSARDSTYNEQFF. Written as DNA, the CDR3 is TGTGCCAGCAGCGCCCGGGACAGCACCTACAATGAGCAGTTCTTC. Combining the CDR3 with reference TRBV9 and TRBJ2-1 gives the whole variable domain DSGVTQTPKHLITATGQRVTLRCSPRSGDLSVYWYQQSLDQGLQFLIQYYNGEERAKGNILERFSAQQFPDLHSELNLSSLELGDSALYFCASSARDSTYNEQFFGPGTRLTVL.

The chain couples TRBV5-5 to TRBJ2-2; D unresolved. V was pared by 2 bases and J by 6 bases, with 14 bases between. Germline loops: CDR1 SGHKS, CDR2 YYEKEE (reference sequence). The CDR3 length is 15 residues. DNA for the CDR3: TGTGCCAGCAGCTTATTATGGGATCTCGCCGGGGAGCTGTTTTTT. Encoded protein: CASSLLWDLAGELFF.

This clonotype occurred many times. The chain employs TRBV7-2 and TRBJ1-5, with D uncertain. CDR1 is SGHTA, CDR2 FQGNSA, per germline. CDR3 length: 13 residues. V was clipped by 5 bases and J by 5 bases, with 10 bases between them. The CDR3 is CASSPGLYQPQHF. CDR3 in DNA: TGTGCCAGCAGCCCCGGGCTCTATCAGCCCCAGCATTTT.

This clonotype was detected many times. The rearrangement uses TRBV20-1 and TRBJ2-7, with D possibly called TRBD1 or TRBD2 (5 bases each). The CDR3 length is 12 residues. Germline V gene data show CDR1 as DFQATT and CDR2 as SNEGSKA (reference sequence). The V end was cut by 2 bases, the J end by 7 bases, with 12 bases between. CDR3: CSARPGAREQYF. Here the CDR3 DNA reads TGCAGTGCTAGACCCGGGGCGCGGGAGCAGTACTTC.